The 5 T cell receptor beta chains reported below all come from one sample, sequenced in a study of metastatic and nonmetastatic thyroid tumors. The entire patient cohort was treatment-naive prior to thyroid surgery. MiXCR was used by TCRdb to re-call the PCR reads. The sample lists some 33,000 clones; under 25% were seen once. Specimen: tumor tissue. These receptors were obtained from a male donor with papillary thyroid cancer or a benign thyroid nodule (not recorded which). Some clones in this sample may be carry-over from other donors' samples.

This clone was found a few times. The chain couples TRBV6-1 to TRBJ2-7; 9 bases map to TRBD2. CDR3 length: 14 amino acids. The V and J ends lost 2 bases and 6 bases, in that order; junction bases with no gene match: 5. In germline, CDR1 is MNHNS, CDR2 SASEGT. The chain's CDR3 is CASSELLAGSEQYF. CDR3 in DNA: TGTGCCAGCAGTGAACTCCTAGCGGGGAGCGAGCAGTACTTC.

This clone was observed many times. This sequence joins TRBV11-1 and TRBJ2-2; 9 nucleotides align to TRBD1. Germline CDR1 and CDR2: SGHAT and FQDESV (reference sequence). This CDR3 has 16 amino acids. V dropped 5 bases and J dropped 5; count of bases not matched to a gene: 9. CDR3 sequence: CASSLRTGEYTGELFF. The CDR3 bases are TGTGCCAGCAGCCTACGGACAGGGGAATATACCGGGGAGCTGTTTTTT.

A few counts support this clone. The rearrangement joins TRBV7-2 to TRBJ1-1, with a tentative D call TRBD1 (6 bases). From germline, CDR1 is SGHTA and CDR2 FQGNSA. Trimming pared 5 bases from V and 1 base from J, leaving 8 bases between. CDR3 size: 13 residues. In DNA, the CDR3 is TGTGCCAGCAGCCGGGACAAGAACACTGAAGCTTTCTTT. Its translation is CASSRDKNTEAFF.

A few counts support this clone. The chain combines TRBV6-1 with TRBJ2-7, with TRBD1 identical over 7 bases. This CDR3 is 14 amino acids long. J lost 10 bases, V lost 5 bases, and 14 bases had no gene match. Germline loops: CDR1 MNHNS, CDR2 SASEGT. The CDR3 nucleotides read TGTGCCAGCAGTCCTTGGGACAGCGACTACTATCAGTACTTC. This translates into CASSPWDSDYYQYF.

The count of this clone is one. The chain joins TRBV11-2 to TRBJ2-7, with a possible D match to TRBD1 (6 bases). The germline V gene encodes CDR1 SGHAT and CDR2 FQNNGV. The ends were cut back, 4 bases at V and 0 bases at J, with 13 bases in the middle. The CDR3 spans 15 residues. CDR3 loop: CASSSWTVSSYEQYF. In nucleotides, the CDR3 is TGTGCCAGCAGCTCCTGGACAGTAAGCTCCTACGAGCAGTACTTC.